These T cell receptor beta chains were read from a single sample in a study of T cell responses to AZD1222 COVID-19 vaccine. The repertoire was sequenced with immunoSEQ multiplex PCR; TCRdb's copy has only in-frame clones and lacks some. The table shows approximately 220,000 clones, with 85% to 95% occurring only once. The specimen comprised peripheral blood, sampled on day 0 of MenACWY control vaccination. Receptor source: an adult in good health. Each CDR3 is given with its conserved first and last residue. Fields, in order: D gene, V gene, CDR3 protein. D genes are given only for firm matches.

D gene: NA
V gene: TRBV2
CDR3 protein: CASSEGTKFF

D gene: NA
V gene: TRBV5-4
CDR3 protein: CASSLGGVNTEAFF

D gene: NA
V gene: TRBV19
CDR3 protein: CASSIRQLYSNQPQHF

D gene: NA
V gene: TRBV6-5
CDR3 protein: CASSGRNYGYTF

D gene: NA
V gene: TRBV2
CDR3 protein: CASSETAFGNQPQHF

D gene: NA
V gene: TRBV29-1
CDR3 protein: CSVGGGNYGYTF

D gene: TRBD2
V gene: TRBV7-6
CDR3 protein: CASSGRADHTADTQYF

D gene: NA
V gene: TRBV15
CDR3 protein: CATSRRGNEKLFF

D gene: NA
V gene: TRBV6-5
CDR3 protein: CASRPMTPPYEQYF

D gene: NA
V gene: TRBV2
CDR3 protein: CASSEDGGKLAEAFF

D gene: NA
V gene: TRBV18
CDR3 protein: CASSPPGIETQYF

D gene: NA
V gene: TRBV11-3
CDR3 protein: CASSLSRASTDTQYF

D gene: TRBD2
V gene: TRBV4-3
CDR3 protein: CASGRDGGANNEQFF